This record covers a single T cell receptor (beta chain). Which antigen it targets is not known. No clone much larger than this one lies a single base away; base qualities are absent. Donors were healthy HIV-negative adults with no recently reported acute infections or vaccinations. Every donor was a Caucasian adult residing in Nashville, Tennessee, USA. For unsorted samples, roughly 90 million PBMCs were counted, and genomic DNA was extracted using the QIAamp DNA Blood Mini kit. After blood collection by leukapheresis, PBMCs were isolated using Ficoll-Histopaque density gradient centrifugation and then cryopreserved in the vapor phase of liquid nitrogen. Using the deep immunoSEQ assay, TCR CDR3 regions were amplified from genomic DNA by multiplex PCR. Extracted genomic DNA from each cell subset was distributed evenly across all wells of several immunoSEQ 96-well plates, and each plate was treated as a replicate. For unsorted PBMC, 300 ng genomic DNA, equal to 30,000 or so T cell genomes, was loaded into each replicate PCR. Genomic DNA from unsorted PBMC was sequenced over ten immunoSEQ deep assay plates. The purified libraries were quantified using a Qubit 3.0 fluorometer, sized with a Bioanalyzer 2100, and then quantified again using the KAPA Library Quantification kit. A separate single-read 150-cycle Illumina NextSeq 550 flow cell was used to sequence each immunoSEQ 96-well plate. For the original study's pipeline: Because the immunoSEQ output held only junctional sequences and lacked quality scores, the filtering could not match the filtering applied to full-length reads. To assign V/J genes and CDR3, sequences were annotated against IMGT germline references using PyIR, a Python wrapper for IgBLAST v1.9. Any read was removed if the V/J assignment was weak (E-value above 1e-6), the CDR3 was missing, or the read contained stop codons, out-of-frame junctions, or ambiguous translated residues. V3J clonotypes were defined by identical inferred V gene, J gene, and CDR3 amino acid sequence. Percentage overlap between repertoires was calculated by dividing the number of shared unique clonotypes by the size of the smaller repertoire. Three approaches were used to assess repertoire richness: RTK rarefaction, the Chao1 estimator, and Recon v2.1 estimates of unobserved clonotypes. TCRdb retrieved this table from immuneACCESS and kept in-frame rearrangements only. Not all clones are present; in checked studies, unresolved V genes account for under half, and no reason is known for the remainder. V and J calls and clone size follow that table, whereas D and trimming were derived from the DNA. The sample table records 500,000 to 650,000 clones; around 76% of these occur just once. The ten largest clones represent approximately 12% of the sample.

According to the germline V gene, CDR1 reads SGHAT and CDR2 reads FQNNGV. The germline ends are 11 bases apart after V is trimmed by 2 bases and J by 9 bases. From its cysteine to its phenylalanine, the CDR3 spans 13 amino acids. Only CDR3 DNA is held: 39 bases, read in frame from base 1. These data originate in a study of shared clonotypes between healthy human individuals (dated by TCRdb to about 2020). As for the study more broadly: The cohort comprised a couple of women and a few men aged 18 to 49 years. To increase sequencing depth and limit assay-specific biases, different laboratories used diverse techniques to prepare libraries and sequence TCR repertoires. Each donor's leukapheresis produced roughly between roughly 0.94 and 9.5 billion PBMCs. The study deeply sequenced blood TCR repertoires of 5 or 6 healthy adults to estimate repertoire size and the extent of clonotype sharing between individuals.

The paper's findings and limits, for the study overall: Only blood was sampled, and tissue TCR repertoires likely differ from those in blood. The small number of donors limited the genetic and exposure-history diversity represented. Pairwise subsampling indicated that sequencing depth was expected to affect the degree of clonotype sharing among donors.

This clonotype originated in a woman aged 40 to 55 in good health. Some clones in this sample may be carry-over from other donors' samples. What was sequenced was PBMCs. In this chain, TRBV11-2 is recombined with TRBJ2-1; the D segment could be TRBD2, given 5 matching bases. The CDR3 amino acid sequence is: CASSLRSAGEQFF. Read as DNA, the sequence is TGTGCCAGCAGCTTAAGGTCTGCGGGTGAGCAGTTCTTC.